What follows describes a single T cell receptor (beta chain). Germline CDR1 and CDR2: SQVTM and ANQGSEA. CDR3 length: 14 residues. This entry comes from a study of blood T cells in healthy people across ages. Sample-barcoded 5' priming and a J-beta primer mix drove a second PCR of roughly 7 to 11 cycles. TCRdb re-analysed the 5' RACE reads in MiXCR, keeping a single row per CDR3 protein. The table includes approximately 790,000 distinct CDR3 sequences, approximately 67% detected once. The chain combines TRBV29-1 with TRBJ2-7; 10 bases line up with TRBD1. The DNA end is a closer match to TRBJ2-5, so the J assignment may be wrong. Material for sequencing was blood. The clonotype was recovered from a man younger than 45 in good health. The CDR3 reads CSVDGTGARETQYF. CDR3 bases: TGCAGCGTCGACGGGACAGGGGCGAGGGAGACCCAGTACTTC.